This record looks at one T cell receptor beta chain sequence and its context. Its cognate antigen is unknown. This specimen comes from a study of T cell responses to AZD1222 COVID-19 vaccine. Study-wide findings and caveats: CD4 TCRs covered the whole spike, strongest at regions 160-218 and 743-854. Reportedly, nearly half of unique spike TCRs recognized epitopes outside B.1.351/B.1.1.7 mutations. Repertoires in all cases were sampled only once the peak T cell response had passed.

The CDR3 totals 12 residues. Trimming shortened V by 1 base and J by 14 bases, and 11 bases separated the two germline ends. Per germline, CDR1 KGHDR and CDR2 SFDVKD. Second doses that came at about 4 or about 12 weeks were put together. The repertoire was sequenced with immunoSEQ multiplex PCR; TCRdb's copy has only in-frame clones and lacks some. The repertoire holds more than 150,000 clones, with about nine tenths as singletons. The V call is TRBV24-1, the J call TRBJ2-1; perhaps TRBD1 as D (5 bases). The source was peripheral blood, collected 28 days after the second AZD1222 dose. This TCR was recovered from an adult who received the AZD1222 COVID-19 vaccine. DNA for the CDR3: TGTGCCACCAGTGATTTAAGGGGTCGGGAGTTCTTC. It is translated as CATSDLRGREFF.